This T cell receptor (beta chain) derives from a study of blood T cell repertoires in COVID-19. Study context: COVID-19 samples, acute and convalescent, were from the United States, Italy and Spain. T cells, B-cell-depleted T cells, or PBMCs provided the cDNA or gDNA that served as material.

Original analysis: Reference gene primer amplification yielded estimated nucleated cell counts. Some clones are missing from TCRdb's copy, which holds only in-frame ones; the method was immunoSEQ multiplex PCR. Clone size and the V and J calls come from that table; the DNA yielded D and trimming. The profile shows roughly 99,000 clones, 80% to 95% of them singletons. This CDR3 has 14 residues. Germline V CDR1 and CDR2: SGHAT, FQNNGV. The ends were cut back, 1 base at V and 4 bases at J, with 8 bases in the middle. Material for sequencing was peripheral blood. The receptor was isolated from a woman aged 25-40 years with acute or convalescent COVID-19. The chain links TRBV11-2 to TRBJ1-3; D is unresolved. This CDR3 reads CASSLGGGGNTIYF. As DNA, the CDR3 is TGTGCCAGCAGCTTAGGGGGAGGAGGAAACACCATATATTTT.